This section outlines one T cell receptor (beta chain) sequence together with its context. Antigen: not known. RNA was extracted and reverse transcribed into cDNA as the sequencing template. Repertoires were generated with immunoSEQ multiplex PCR, while TCRdb's copy carries only in-frame clones and drops some. This sample yields a few hundred thousand clones, of which roughly two fifths are seen a single time; 0.45% to 0.55% belongs to the top ten. CDR1 and CDR2 from the germline V gene are GTSNPN and SVGIG (reference sequence). The junction had 6 bases not matched to a gene; V was cut back by 3 bases and J by 6 bases. The length of the CDR3 is 14 residues. The data derive from a study of CD8+ T cells in alopecia areata. Across the study: It was 6 to 18 months of tofacitinib, and then there were 6 months off drug. Study outcomes and limitations: Any link of baseline CD8+ expansion to response, resting on one nonresponder, remains uncertain. Resident alphabeta T cells of normal skin are also sequenced in scalp samples. Among the top 100, expanded CD8+ clones, as well as scalp clonality, were significantly decreased by tofacitinib.

As to treatment: oral pan-JAK inhibitor, 5-10 mg twice daily. This sequence was found in a human donor with alopecia areata. The chain is built from TRBV30 and TRBJ2-2; 8 positions match TRBD2. Sequencing used CD4+ T cells sorted from blood, obtained between weeks 30 and 35, from a patient treated with tofacitinib. CDR3 residues: CAWSGRGPSGELFF. The CDR3 DNA sequence: TGTGCCTGGAGCGGGAGGGGCCCGTCCGGGGAGCTGTTTTTT.